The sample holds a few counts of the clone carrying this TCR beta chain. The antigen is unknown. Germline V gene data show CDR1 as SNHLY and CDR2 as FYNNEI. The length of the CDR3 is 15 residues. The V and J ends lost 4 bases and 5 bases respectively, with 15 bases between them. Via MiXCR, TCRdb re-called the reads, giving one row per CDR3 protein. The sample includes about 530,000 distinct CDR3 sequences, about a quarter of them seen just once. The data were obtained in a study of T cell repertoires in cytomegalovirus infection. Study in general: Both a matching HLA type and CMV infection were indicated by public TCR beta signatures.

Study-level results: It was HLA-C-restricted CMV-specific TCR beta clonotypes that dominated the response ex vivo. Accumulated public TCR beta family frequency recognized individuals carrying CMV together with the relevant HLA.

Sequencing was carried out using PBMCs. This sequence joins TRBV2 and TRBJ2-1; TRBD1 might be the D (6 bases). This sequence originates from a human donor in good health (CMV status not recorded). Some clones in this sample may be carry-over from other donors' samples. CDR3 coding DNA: TGTGCCAGCAGTGGGTTGGCAGGGGTTCACAATGAGCAGTTCTTC. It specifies CASSGLAGVHNEQFF.